Listed here are 15 T cell receptor beta chains from one sample, sequenced in a study of blood T cell repertoires in COVID-19. TCRdb keeps only in-frame clones here, not all; method: immunoSEQ multiplex PCR. The sample consists of 200,000 to 300,000 clones, 86% of them appearing once. Sequences were obtained from PBMCs or T cells enriched from blood (not recorded which). Every receptor here comes from a woman in her fifties or sixties who had recovered from COVID-19.

This clone was picked up a small number of times. The genes are TRBV7-3 and TRBJ1-2, with a weak D call TRBD1 (5 bases). The CDR3 length is 14 residues. V was cut by 0 bases and J by 8 bases, with 13 bases left in between. Germline V gene sequence: CDR1 SGHTA, CDR2 FQGTGA. The CDR3 is CASSLTPGLVGYTF. The CDR3 bases are TGTGCCAGCAGCTTAACGCCAGGGCTAGTGGGCTACACCTTC.

This clone was counted only a few times. The DNA of the CDR3 is TGTGCCAGCAGTATTGGGGCGGGGACCACCTACGAGCAGTACTTC. Its translation is CASSIGAGTTYEQYF. V usage is TRBV7-2 and J usage is TRBJ2-7; the D gene is possibly TRBD2 (6 bases). CDR3 length: 15 amino acids. V was shortened by 6 bases and J by 2 bases, with 17 bases between the two germline ends. Germline assignment: CDR1 SGHTA and CDR2 FQGNSA.

The J gene is TRBJ1-2, the V gene TRBV7-2; maybe TRBD1 (5 bases). This CDR3 is built from 16 residues. Germline assignment: CDR1 SGHTA and CDR2 FQGNSA. V lost 3 bases to trimming and J lost 2 bases, with 16 bases between them. The CDR3 coding sequence is TGTGCCAGCAGCTTGAGCGGGGCAGGGACCAACTATGGCTACACCTTC. Its protein is CASSLSGAGTNYGYTF.

In this sample, this clone turned up once. This rearrangement joins TRBV7-2 to TRBJ1-3; 10 bases match TRBD1. Looked up from germline, CDR1 is SGHTA and CDR2 is FQGNSA. The V and J ends lost 3 bases and 3 bases, in that order; junction bases with no gene match: 2. This CDR3 has 15 amino acids. This CDR3 is CASSFDRGLGNTIYF. Here the CDR3 DNA reads TGTGCCAGCAGCTTCGACAGGGGGCTTGGAAACACCATATATTTT.

V and J are TRBV7-2 and TRBJ2-1; 12 bases match TRBD2. Germline V lookup: CDR1 SGHTA, CDR2 FQGNSA. CDR3 length equals 16 residues. With V trimmed by 0 bases and J by 7 bases, 4 bases remained unmatched. CDR3 sequence (DNA): TGTGCCAGCAGCTTAGCGGGACTAGCGGGTCTTAATGAGCAGTTCTTC. Encoded protein: CASSLAGLAGLNEQFF.

The V and J genes are TRBV28 and TRBJ1-4; D is possibly TRBD1 (6 bases). The germline gives CDR1 MDHEN, CDR2 SYDVKM. The CDR3 has 15 amino acids. Trimming cost V 5 bases and J 7 bases, with 17 bases left between them. This chain's CDR3 is CASSRPGTTFEKLFF. CDR3 bases: TGTGCCAGCAGTCGCCCCGGGACAACCTTTGAAAAACTGTTTTTT.

The CDR3 DNA is TGTGCCAGCTCACCACAGAAGGGCCCGACTAGCGAATGGTTCTTC. Translating gives CASSPQKGPTSEWFF. The chain carries TRBV18 and TRBJ2-1; TRBD2 aligns across 8 bases. The CDR3 has 15 amino acids. CDR1 is KGHSH and CDR2 is LQKENI in the germline V gene. V shed 1 base and J 15 bases; nucleotides not matched to a gene: 14.

The J gene is TRBJ2-7, the V gene TRBV10-2, with TRBD2 identical over 7 bases. The CDR3 is made up of 16 amino acids. Germline CDR1 is WSHSY and CDR2 is SAAADI. The V segment lost 2 bases and the J segment 5 bases; nucleotides outside the gene matches: 12. CDR3 nucleotide sequence: TGCGCCAGCAGTGAGGCCTACTTAGCGGGTGCCCACGAGCAGTACTTC. As protein: CASSEAYLAGAHEQYF.

The chain couples TRBV11-2 to TRBJ2-3, with 12 nucleotides matching TRBD2. From germline, CDR1 is SGHAT and CDR2 FQNNGV. The J segment lost 4 bases and the V segment lost 5 bases, leaving 4 bases of the junction unmatched. CDR3 length: 15 amino acids. The CDR3 nucleotides read TGTGCCAGCAGCATAACTAGCGGGGGGTCAGATACGCAGTATTTT. Translation gives CASSITSGGSDTQYF. The full variable domain, with the rest looked up from reference TRBV11-2 and TRBJ2-3, is EAGVAQSPRYKIIEKRQSVAFWCNPISGHATLYWYQQILGQGPKLLIQFQNNGVVDDSQLPKDRFSAERLKGVDSTLKIQPAKLEDSAVYLCASSITSGGSDTQYFGPGTRLTVL.

The J gene is TRBJ1-2, the V gene TRBV15; tentative D call: TRBD1 (5 bases). This CDR3 is built from 16 residues. In germline, CDR1 is LNHNV, CDR2 YYDKDF (reference sequence). With 0 bases removed from V and 4 bases from J, the gap between germline ends came to 15 bases. Here the CDR3 DNA reads TGTGCCACCAGCAGAGACTTGGGCAGGGCGACCTATGGCTACACCTTC. Translated, it gives CATSRDLGRATYGYTF.

The V call is TRBV28, the J call TRBJ1-1, with D perhaps matching TRBD1 (6 bases). V was pared by 8 bases and J by 2 bases, with 18 bases between. Germline CDR1 is MDHEN and CDR2 is SYDVKM. CDR3 length: 15 residues. CDR3 protein: CASRPGGGGNTEAFF. The CDR3 DNA follows: TGTGCCAGCCGCCCGGGAGGAGGGGGAAACACTGAAGCTTTCTTT.

Written as DNA, the CDR3 is TGTGCCAGCATCCCCGGGGGGACCCGCTATGGCTACACCTTC. This translates into CASIPGGTRYGYTF. The chain couples TRBV28 to TRBJ1-2, with a possible D match to TRBD1 (5 bases). Per the germline V gene, CDR1 is MDHEN and CDR2 is SYDVKM. The CDR3 covers 14 residues. V shed 7 bases and J shed 4 bases, with 16 bases lying between them.

This clone was found once. V gene TRBV2 combines with J gene TRBJ2-7; 7 bases match TRBD1. The CDR3 totals 13 residues. V lost 5 bases to trimming and J lost 6 bases; unmatched junction nucleotides: 7. Germline loops: CDR1 SNHLY, CDR2 FYNNEI. CDR3 coding DNA: TGTGCCAGCAGTCTATCGACAGGGACCGAGCAGTACTTC. Translation: CASSLSTGTEQYF.

The V gene is TRBV29-1, the J gene TRBJ2-2; 8 bases line up with TRBD1. After removal of 4 bases from V and 5 bases from J, the junction contained 9 bases not matched to a gene. The CDR3 has 15 amino acids. Germline-derived CDR1 and CDR2 are SQVTM and ANQGSEA. CDR3 bases: TGCAGCGTTGGAGGAGCAGGGGGCCCAACCGGGGAGCTGTTTTTT. Protein product: CSVGGAGGPTGELFF.

This chain links TRBV7-3 with TRBJ2-3; D is possibly TRBD2 (6 bases). The CDR3 has 14 residues. Germline V lookup: CDR1 SGHTA, CDR2 FQGTGA. Trimming cost V 0 bases and J 5 bases, with 9 bases left between them. As DNA, the CDR3 is TGTGCCAGCAGCTTAACCGGGCGGGGAGATACGCAGTATTTT. Encoded protein: CASSLTGRGDTQYF.